What follows is one T cell receptor (beta chain) and its context. The germline V gene has CDR1 SGHVS and CDR2 FNYEAQ. CDR3 length equals 15 residues. J gave up 3 bases and V 1 base, and 3 bases lay outside the gene matches. The entry originates in a study of blood T cell repertoires in COVID-19. The assay was immunoSEQ multiplex PCR, and TCRdb's table has in-frame clones only and misses some. The sample carries fewer than 100,000 clones, more than 80% recorded once. The chain joins TRBV7-6 to TRBJ2-3, with TRBD2 matching over 8 bases. This receptor was obtained from a woman older than 75 with acute or convalescent COVID-19. Source material: peripheral blood. Here the CDR3 reads CASSLVASGTDTQYF. The DNA of the CDR3 is TGTGCCAGCAGCTTAGTGGCTAGCGGGACAGATACGCAGTATTTT.